The 23 T cell receptor beta chains presented below share a single source sample, sequenced in a study of blood T cell repertoires in COVID-19. Sequencing was performed with immunoSEQ multiplex PCR; in TCRdb, only in-frame clones are kept and a portion is missing. The repertoire holds around 150,000 clones, with over 75% as singletons. Sequencing input: peripheral blood. Receptors originate from a man aged 70 or older with acute or convalescent COVID-19.

This clone was observed a handful of times. The chain links TRBV28 to TRBJ2-7; D not certain. The germline V gene has CDR1 MDHEN and CDR2 SYDVKM. V shed 2 bases and J shed 5 bases, with 13 bases lying between them. The CDR3 covers 14 residues. The DNA of the CDR3 is TGTGCCAGCAGTTTAAACAGACCTAAGAACGAGCAGTACTTC. Translated, it gives CASSLNRPKNEQYF.

This chain connects TRBV27 to TRBJ2-7; D possibly corresponds to TRBD2 (5 bases). Germline CDR1 MNHEY, CDR2 SMNVEV (reference sequence). The CDR3 sequence is 14 residues long. V lost 9 bases, J lost 3 bases, and 18 bases lay in between. This CDR3 is CASGGRQAIYEQYF. Written as DNA, the CDR3 is TGTGCCAGTGGAGGTCGGCAGGCTATCTACGAGCAGTACTTC.

This clone appeared a single time. This rearrangement joins TRBV27 to TRBJ1-1, with 7 bases matching TRBD1. The CDR3 is 13 residues long. Germline assignment: CDR1 MNHEY and CDR2 SMNVEV (reference sequence). V lost 5 bases to trimming and J lost 6 bases; unmatched junction nucleotides: 6. CDR3 in DNA: TGTGCCAGCAGTCCTCGGACAGGTTCTGAAGCTTTCTTT. This encodes CASSPRTGSEAFF.

In this sample, this clone turned up once. This chain links TRBV7-8 with TRBJ1-2, with D tentatively TRBD1 (5 bases). CDR1 SGHVS and CDR2 FQNEAQ come from the germline V gene. This CDR3 comprises 15 residues. Trimming cost V 2 bases and J 3 bases, with 13 bases left between them. The CDR3 sequence: CASSLRRGGDYGYTF. The CDR3 DNA is TGTGCCAGCAGCTTAAGGAGGGGAGGTGACTATGGCTACACCTTC.

The V gene is TRBV6-1, the J gene TRBJ2-7; D is unresolved. In germline, CDR1 is MNHNS, CDR2 SASEGT. The CDR3 is 14 amino acids. V lost 1 base to trimming and J lost 2 bases, with 9 bases between them. Written as DNA, the CDR3 is TGTGCCAGCAGTGAAGGACACCTAACCTACGAGCAGTACTTC. Translating it yields CASSEGHLTYEQYF.

A few counts support this clone. The chain is built from TRBV6-5 and TRBJ1-6; 8 nucleotides align to TRBD1. The CDR3 is 15 amino acids. CDR1 is MNHEY, CDR2 SVGAGI, per germline. Trimming cost V 6 bases and J 5 bases; bases outside gene matches: 6. The CDR3 nucleotides are TGTGCCAGCAGAGACACAGGGGGGAATAATTCACCCCTCCACTTT. Encoded protein: CASRDTGGNNSPLHF.

This clone was observed a handful of times. The chain is built from TRBV4-2 and TRBJ1-4; 7 nucleotides align to TRBD1. This CDR3 is 15 amino acids long. V dropped 1 base and J dropped 8; count of bases not matched to a gene: 7. In germline, CDR1 is LGHNA, CDR2 YNFKEQ. Here the CDR3 DNA reads TGTGCCAGCAGCCAAGTCGCACAGGGGAAGGAAAAACTGTTTTTT. It translates to CASSQVAQGKEKLFF.

The chain uses TRBV6-4 and TRBJ2-3, with D perhaps matching TRBD1 (6 bases). In germline, CDR1 is MRHNA, CDR2 SNTAGT. With 3 bases removed from V and 6 bases from J, the gap between germline ends came to 10 bases. The CDR3 runs to 13 residues. The CDR3 DNA reads as TGTGCCAGCAGTGAGCTTAGGGGGGATACGCAGTATTTT. It encodes CASSELRGDTQYF.

The chain employs TRBV5-4 and TRBJ2-1; 7 bases are shared with TRBD2. There are 15 residues in the CDR3. V lost 0 bases and J lost 6; bases outside the gene matches: 6. In germline, CDR1 is SGHNT, CDR2 YYREEE (reference sequence). CDR3 region: CASSLVGLGSNEQFF. For the CDR3, the DNA is TGTGCCAGCAGCTTGGTCGGACTAGGCTCCAATGAGCAGTTCTTC.

The rearrangement joins TRBV11-3 to TRBJ2-5, with TRBD2 matching over 11 bases. The germline gives CDR1 SGHNT, CDR2 YENEEA. This CDR3 spans 16 amino acids. V was clipped by 1 base and J by 1 base; unmatched bases: 2. The CDR3 region has the DNA TGTGCCAGCAGCTTAGGTGGGACTAGCGGCCAAGAGACCCAGTACTTC. Protein sequence: CASSLGGTSGQETQYF.

This clone was detected only a few times. The chain's CDR3 is CATSRGAHVGYTF. The CDR3 DNA follows: TGTGCCACCTCCCGGGGGGCGCATGTTGGCTACACCTTC. The chain recombines TRBV6-5 with TRBJ1-2; a weak D match, TRBD1 (6 bases). V lost 10 bases and J 7 bases, leaving 19 bases between the germline ends. The germline CDR1 and CDR2 sequences are MNHEY and SVGAGI. The CDR3 spans 13 residues.

Comments on this clone: One end of the junction is discordant with germline, which a read error may explain. The CDR3 DNA sequence: TGTGCCACCAGCAGAGATCCAAGCGGGCCCCGGGGTTTC. Translation gives CATSRDPSGPRGF. The chain recombines TRBV15 with TRBJ2-7; D possibly corresponds to TRBD2 (6 bases). Per the germline V gene, CDR1 is LNHNV and CDR2 is YYDKDF (reference sequence). The CDR3 has 13 residues.

A few counts support this clone. V gene TRBV30 combines with J gene TRBJ2-7, with TRBD1 as a possible D gene (5 bases). The CDR3 runs to 14 residues. The V end lost 0 bases, the J end lost 3 bases, and 12 bases lay between the germline ends. Germline V lookup: CDR1 GTSNPN, CDR2 SVGIG (reference sequence). CDR3 residues: CAWSVRYRRYEQYF. In DNA, the CDR3 is TGTGCCTGGAGTGTACGTTACAGGCGCTACGAGCAGTACTTC.

The V gene is TRBV4-1, the J gene TRBJ2-3, with TRBD2 matching 8 bases. The CDR3 length is 17 residues. After removal of 4 bases from V and 4 bases from J, the junction contained 13 bases not matched to a gene. Per germline, CDR1 MGHRA and CDR2 YSYEKL. Written as DNA, the CDR3 is TGCGCCAGCAGCCCAGACGGGGGGGCCGGGTCATCAGATACGCAGTATTTT. This sequence encodes CASSPDGGAGSSDTQYF.

The chain links TRBV2 to TRBJ1-4; D gene uncertain. The CDR3 runs 13 residues. Trimming took 3 bases from V and 3 from J, leaving 5 bases between them. From germline, CDR1 is SNHLY and CDR2 FYNNEI. The CDR3: CASSDLSNEKLFF. DNA for the CDR3: TGTGCCAGCAGTGATCTATCTAATGAAAAACTGTTTTTT.

This chain joins TRBV18 and TRBJ1-1; 7 bases agree with TRBD1. CDR1 and CDR2 (germline): KGHSH, LQKENI. The CDR3 totals 14 residues. V shed 3 bases and J 2 bases; nucleotides not matched to a gene: 3. CDR3 amino acids: CASSPGTANTEAFF. The CDR3 DNA reads TGTGCCAGCTCACCCGGGACAGCCAACACTGAAGCTTTCTTT.

CDR3 amino acids: CASSSDWDTEAFF. The CDR3 DNA sequence: TGTGCCAGCAGCTCCGACTGGGACACTGAAGCTTTCTTT. The J gene is TRBJ1-1, the V gene TRBV7-2; D unresolved. The ends were cut back, 4 bases at V and 3 bases at J, with 9 bases in the middle. The CDR3 has 13 residues. CDR1 is SGHTA and CDR2 is FQGNSA in the germline V gene. Filled out from reference TRBV7-2 and TRBJ1-1, the complete variable domain reads GAGVSQSPSNKVTEKGKDVELRCDPISGHTALYWYRQSLGQGLEFLIYFQGNSAPDKSGLPSDRFSAERTGGSVSTLTIQRTQQEDSAVYLCASSSDWDTEAFFGQGTRLTVV.

The chain recombines TRBV27 with TRBJ2-3; TRBD1 is a possible D gene (5 bases). CDR1 and CDR2 (germline): MNHEY, SMNVEV (reference sequence). Trimming cost V 2 bases and J 0 bases, with 6 bases left between them. CDR3 length: 14 amino acids. The CDR3 coding sequence is TGTGCCAGCAGTTTACGACAGAGCACAGATACGCAGTATTTT. Translating gives CASSLRQSTDTQYF.

The chain is built from TRBV6-5 and TRBJ1-2; TRBD1 might be the D (5 bases). The CDR3 runs to 15 residues. Trimming cost V 2 bases and J 0 bases, with 10 bases left between them. The germline V gene encodes CDR1 MNHEY and CDR2 SVGAGI. The CDR3 protein is CASSYMGGANYGYTF. The CDR3 DNA is TGTGCCAGCAGTTACATGGGGGGGGCTAACTATGGCTACACCTTC.

The rearrangement joins TRBV5-4 to TRBJ1-2, with a tentative D call TRBD1 (5 bases). Germline CDR1 and CDR2: SGHNT and YYREEE (reference sequence). V was trimmed by 1 base and J by 6 bases, leaving 13 bases between them. The CDR3 contains 14 residues. CDR3 DNA: TGTGCCAGCAGCTTGCAGGGAACAGGCCATGGCTACACCTTC. Translating gives CASSLQGTGHGYTF.

DNA for the CDR3: TGCAGCGTAAATTTTGGAACAGGCGAGCAGTACTTC. Its protein is CSVNFGTGEQYF. V and J are TRBV29-1 and TRBJ2-7; weak D call: TRBD1 (5 bases). CDR3 length equals 12 residues. Germline V gene lookup returns CDR1 SQVTM and CDR2 ANQGSEA. Trimming removed 6 bases from V and 6 bases from J, with 15 bases in between.

The genes are TRBV5-1 and TRBJ2-1, with 12 bases identical to TRBD2. Trimming cost V 0 bases and J 1 base; bases outside gene matches: 2. The CDR3 consists of 17 residues. The germline V gene encodes CDR1 SGHRS and CDR2 YFSETQ. The CDR3 DNA reads TGCGCCAGCAGCTTGGAACTAGCGGGAGGTTCCTACAATGAGCAGTTCTTC. Protein: CASSLELAGGSYNEQFF.

This chain joins TRBV7-3 and TRBJ2-1; weak D call: TRBD1 (6 bases). Germline V lookup: CDR1 SGHTA, CDR2 FQGTGA. This CDR3 has 17 residues. Trimming stripped 5 bases from V and 3 bases from J, with 20 bases between. The CDR3 loop is CASSPRSGTGHYNEQFF. CDR3 bases: TGTGCCAGCAGCCCCCGTTCGGGGACGGGACACTACAATGAGCAGTTCTTC.